The entry below describes one T cell receptor beta chain. This sample is drawn from a study of blood T cell repertoires in COVID-19. Study-wide context: Researchers got acute and convalescent COVID-19 samples from the United States, Italy and Spain.

V dropped 6 bases and J dropped 0 bases, with 17 bases sitting between them. The CDR3 spans 16 residues. Germline CDR1 and CDR2: MNHEY and SMNVEV (reference sequence). In the source study's methods: The assay estimated nucleated cells by amplifying reference gene primers. TCRdb keeps only in-frame clones here, not all; method: immunoSEQ multiplex PCR. V and J calls and clone size are those listed in that table; D and trimming were worked out from the DNA. The table shows about 210,000 clones, with roughly 81% occurring only once. Sequencing used peripheral blood. The genes are TRBV27 and TRBJ1-2; the D gene is possibly TRBD1 (5 bases). The receptor's source is a woman older than 75 with acute or convalescent COVID-19. The CDR3 sequence is CASSISYSGSNYGYTF. The CDR3 DNA reads TGTGCCAGCAGCATCAGCTATTCAGGGTCTAACTATGGCTACACCTTC.